The 21 T cell receptor beta chains listed next were all sequenced from one sample in a study of cytomegalovirus exposure and HLA in healthy donors. The PCR made use of 60 Vbeta and 13 Jbeta primers. Profiling relied on immunoSEQ multiplex PCR, and the TCRdb table lists in-frame clones only, not all of them. The data contain roughly 120,000 clones, approximately 80% of them seen just once; the ten biggest clones take up 2% to 3%. Sequencing input: PBMCs. The receptors originated from a man aged 25-40 years in good health and CMV-seronegative.

V is TRBV7-8 and J is TRBJ2-3, with D possibly being TRBD2 (5 bases). Per germline, CDR1 SGHVS and CDR2 FQNEAQ. Trimming stripped 5 bases from V and 6 bases from J, with 12 bases between. This CDR3 has 13 amino acids. The CDR3 sequence is CASSPPPGDTQYF. CDR3 nucleotides: TGTGCCAGCAGCCCCCCCCCGGGGGATACGCAGTATTTT. Complete variable domain (other parts from reference TRBV7-8 and TRBJ2-3): GAGVSQSPRYKVAKRGQDVALRCDPISGHVSLFWYQQALGQGPEFLTYFQNEAQLDKSGLPSDRFFAERPEGSVSTLKIQRTQQEDSAVYLCASSPPPGDTQYFGPGTRLTVL.

The chain links TRBV19 to TRBJ1-6, with D perhaps matching TRBD1 (5 bases). Germline CDR1 is LNHDA and CDR2 is SQIVND (reference sequence). Deletions cut 3 bases from V and 0 bases from J, with 9 bases between. This CDR3 region has 16 residues. This CDR3 reads CASSIRGSSYNSPLHF. The CDR3 DNA reads TGTGCCAGTAGTATTCGGGGGAGCTCCTATAATTCACCCCTCCACTTT. The full variable domain, rest sourced from reference TRBV19 and TRBJ1-6, is DGGITQSPKYLFRKEGQNVTLSCEQNLNHDAMYWYRQDPGQGLRLIYYSQIVNDFQKGDIAEGYSVSREKKESFPLTVTSAQKNPTAFYLCASSIRGSSYNSPLHFGNGTRLTVT.

A remark on this clone: Its ends do not fully match the called genes, so a read error is possible. Other DNA variants within this sample encode the same CDR3. The V call is TRBV6-4, the J call TRBJ1-1; D may be TRBD1 (5 bases). Germline V gives CDR1 MRHNA, CDR2 SNTAGT. The CDR3 consists of 13 residues. DNA of the CDR3: TGTGCCAGCAGTGAATCAGGGTACACTGAGGCTTTCTTT. Translating gives CASSESGYTEAFF.

The chain recombines TRBV5-1 with TRBJ1-5, with D tentatively TRBD1 (6 bases). Trimming stripped 4 bases from V and 4 bases from J, with 15 bases between. Germline CDR1 and CDR2: SGHRS and YFSETQ. CDR3 length: 15 residues. The DNA for the CDR3 is TGCGCCAGCAGCCCCGAACCGACAGGTAATCAGCCCCAGCATTTT. It codes for CASSPEPTGNQPQHF. The whole variable domain, remainder taken from reference TRBV5-1 and TRBJ1-5, is KAGVTQTPRYLIKTRGQQVTLSCSPISGHRSVSWYQQTPGQGLQFLFEYFSETQRNKGNFPGRFSGRQFSNSRSEMNVSTLELGDSALYLCASSPEPTGNQPQHFGDGTRLSIL.

The chain employs TRBV27 and TRBJ2-7; TRBD1 matches 8 bases. Germline CDR1 is MNHEY and CDR2 is SMNVEV (reference sequence). CDR3 length equals 16 residues. Unmatched junction bases numbered 12, after V lost 4 bases and J lost 4 bases. CDR3 coding DNA: TGTGCCAGCAGTTCCTCAAGGACAGGGATTGGGTACGAGCAGTACTTC. It yields the protein CASSSSRTGIGYEQYF.

The chain recombines TRBV10-2 with TRBJ2-3; no reliable D call. This CDR3 has 14 residues. In germline, CDR1 is WSHSY, CDR2 SAAADI. Trimming stripped 8 bases from V and 1 base from J, with 13 bases between. CDR3 sequence: CASSGGRRTDTQYF. As DNA, the CDR3 is TGCGCCAGCTCAGGTGGCAGGCGCACAGATACGCAGTATTTT.

The chain combines TRBV4-3 with TRBJ2-5, with 13 nucleotides matching TRBD2. The J call is uncertain, as TRBJ2-7 better fits the DNA end. Germline lookup yields CDR1 LGHNA and CDR2 YSLEER. The CDR3 is made up of 16 amino acids. This CDR3 reads CASSPGLAGRAYEQYF. CDR3 coding DNA: TGCGCCAGCAGCCCGGGACTAGCGGGAAGGGCCTACGAGCAGTACTTC.

The V gene is TRBV6-5, the J gene TRBJ1-1, with D unclear. The CDR3 covers 11 residues. The germline CDR1 and CDR2 sequences are MNHEY and SVGAGI. The germline V and J ends were trimmed by 4 bases and 4 bases, with 4 bases remaining between them. CDR3 nucleotide sequence: TGTGCCAGCAGTTCAGGCACTGAAGCTTTCTTT. This encodes CASSSGTEAFF.

The rearrangement links TRBV29-1 to TRBJ2-7; the match to TRBD1 covers 9 bases. Losses at the gene ends were 6 bases for V and 0 bases for J; bases not matched to a gene: 6. In germline, CDR1 is SQVTM, CDR2 ANQGSEA. The CDR3 is made up of 14 amino acids. CDR3 in amino acids: CSVARTGASYEQYF. CDR3 nucleotide sequence: TGCAGCGTGGCCCGGACAGGGGCCTCCTACGAGCAGTACTTC.

This clone was seen a single time. The chain recombines TRBV27 with TRBJ2-7; TRBD2 might be the D (5 bases). Germline loops: CDR1 MNHEY, CDR2 SMNVEV (reference sequence). Trimming removed 5 bases at V and 3 bases at J, with 14 bases between. The CDR3 contains 14 residues. The CDR3 DNA sequence: TGTGCCAGCAGTGTCTGGGGAGACCTCTACGAGCAGTACTTC. Protein product: CASSVWGDLYEQYF.

This chain links TRBV13 with TRBJ1-4; the D gene is possibly TRBD1 (6 bases). The CDR3 consists of 16 residues. The germline V gene has CDR1 PRHDT and CDR2 FYEKMQ (reference sequence). V lost 1 base and J 5 bases, leaving 14 bases between the germline ends. The CDR3 protein is CASSLAGVDENEKLFF. DNA of the CDR3: TGTGCCAGCAGCTTAGCAGGGGTCGATGAGAATGAAAAACTGTTTTTT.

Turning to this clone: Sequence at one end of the junction differs from germline and may be a read error. The chain has TRBV6-6 and TRBJ1-2; TRBD1 matches 7 bases. CDR1 and CDR2 (germline): MNHNY, SVGAGI (reference sequence). The CDR3 runs 12 residues. CDR3 nucleotides: TGTGCCAGCAGTTCCGGGACAGCTGGCTACCCCTTC. It codes for CASSSGTAGYPF.

The V and J genes are TRBV7-3 and TRBJ2-1; D perhaps matches TRBD2 (6 bases). The CDR3 is made up of 14 amino acids. Trimming removed 0 bases at V and 9 bases at J, with 12 bases between. The germline gives CDR1 SGHTA, CDR2 FQGTGA. The DNA for the CDR3 is TGTGCCAGCAGCTTAACTGGGCTAGCGCTTGAGCAGTTCTTC. Translation gives CASSLTGLALEQFF.

Written as DNA, the CDR3 is TGTGCCAGCAGTGCGGGAATTGCTAGCACAGATACGCAGTATTTT. Protein: CASSAGIASTDTQYF. The J gene is TRBJ2-3, the V gene TRBV2, with TRBD2 as a possible D gene (5 bases). Germline CDR1 and CDR2: SNHLY and FYNNEI. This CDR3 comprises 15 residues. V lost 4 bases and J 0 bases, leaving 11 bases between the germline ends.

The rearrangement uses TRBV27 and TRBJ1-2; 9 nucleotides match TRBD1. Germline V gene sequence: CDR1 MNHEY, CDR2 SMNVEV (reference sequence). Trimming removed 4 bases from V and 2 bases from J; junction bases left unmatched: 2. The CDR3 has 14 residues. The CDR3, as DNA: TGTGCCAGCAGTTCCGACAGGGGGAACTATGGCTACACCTTC. It specifies CASSSDRGNYGYTF.

The genes are TRBV7-9 and TRBJ2-7; the D is unclear. This CDR3 contains 12 residues. Germline values: CDR1 SEHNR, CDR2 FQNEAQ (reference sequence). V was trimmed by 5 bases and J by 2 bases, leaving 7 bases between them. In DNA form, the CDR3 reads TGTGCCAGCAGCCAACAAACCTACGAGCAGTACTTC. This codes for CASSQQTYEQYF.

This clone appeared a few times. The genes are TRBV4-1 and TRBJ1-1; D possibly corresponds to TRBD1 (5 bases). The CDR3 loop spans 15 amino acids. The V gene lost 3 bases and the J gene lost 1 base, with 12 bases spanning the gap. Germline-derived CDR1 and CDR2 are MGHRA and YSYEKL. The CDR3 sequence: CASSHDRTGNTEAFF. The CDR3 DNA reads TGCGCCAGCAGCCACGACCGAACAGGGAACACTGAAGCTTTCTTT.

The rearrangement uses TRBV19 and TRBJ2-1; D possibly corresponds to TRBD2 (6 bases). V lost 1 base, J lost 8 bases, and 9 bases lay in between. CDR3 size: 13 residues. Germline CDR1 reads LNHDA; CDR2 reads SQIVND (reference sequence). The CDR3 region is CASSIAPGDEQFF. In nucleotides, the CDR3 is TGTGCCAGTAGTATAGCCCCGGGGGATGAGCAGTTCTTC.

This chain joins TRBV9 and TRBJ2-5; TRBD2 agrees at 7 bases. The CDR3 loop spans 16 amino acids. With V trimmed by 3 bases and J by 0 bases, 8 bases remained unmatched. Germline CDR1 SGDLS, CDR2 YYNGEE. The CDR3 DNA follows: TGTGCCAGCAGCGGTAGCGGGCTGGGGTACCAAGAGACCCAGTACTTC. Protein sequence: CASSGSGLGYQETQYF.

In nucleotides, the CDR3 is TGTGCCAGCAGCATACGTATAGGAGCCGGGGAACTGTTTTTT. Protein: CASSIRIGAGELFF. The V gene is TRBV7-8, the J gene TRBJ1-4; no reliable D call. Germline V gives CDR1 SGHVS, CDR2 FQNEAQ. The CDR3 consists of 14 residues. Deletions cut 5 bases from V and 12 bases from J, with 19 bases between.

This clone showed up just a few times. The rearrangement uses TRBV7-2 and TRBJ2-3; TRBD2 matches 7 bases. CDR3 size: 15 residues. Germline trimming cut 4 bases from V and 5 bases from J; bases unmatched to any gene: 9. Germline lookup yields CDR1 SGHTA and CDR2 FQGNSA. CDR3 residues: CASSSLGRAEDTQYF. The CDR3 bases are TGTGCCAGCAGCTCCCTGGGGAGGGCAGAAGATACGCAGTATTTT.